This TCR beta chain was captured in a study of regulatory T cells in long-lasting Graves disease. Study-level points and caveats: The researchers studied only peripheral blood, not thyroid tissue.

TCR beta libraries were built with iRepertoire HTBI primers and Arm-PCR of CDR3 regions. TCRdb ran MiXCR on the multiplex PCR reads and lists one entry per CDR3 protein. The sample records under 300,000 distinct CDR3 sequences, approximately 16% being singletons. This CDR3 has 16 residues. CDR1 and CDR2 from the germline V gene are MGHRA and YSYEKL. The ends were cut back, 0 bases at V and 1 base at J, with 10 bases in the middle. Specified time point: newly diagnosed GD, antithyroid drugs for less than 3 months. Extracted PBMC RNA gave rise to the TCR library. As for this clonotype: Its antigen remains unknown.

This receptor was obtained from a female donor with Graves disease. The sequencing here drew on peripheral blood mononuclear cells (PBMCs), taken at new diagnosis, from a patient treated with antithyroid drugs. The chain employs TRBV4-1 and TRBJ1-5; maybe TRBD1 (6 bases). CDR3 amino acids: CASSQDPQGSNQPQHF. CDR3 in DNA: TGCGCCAGCAGCCAAGATCCCCAGGGGAGCAATCAGCCCCAGCATTTT.